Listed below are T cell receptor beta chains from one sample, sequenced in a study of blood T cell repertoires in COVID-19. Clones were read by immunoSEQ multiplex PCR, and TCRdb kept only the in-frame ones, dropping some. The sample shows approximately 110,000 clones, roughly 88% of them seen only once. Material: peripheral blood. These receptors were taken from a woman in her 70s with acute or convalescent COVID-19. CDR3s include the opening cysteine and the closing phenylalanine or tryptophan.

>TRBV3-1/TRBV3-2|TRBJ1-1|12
CASSQETGSFSF
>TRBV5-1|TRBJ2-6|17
CASSPGTAPSGANVLTF
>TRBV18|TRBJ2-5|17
CASSPRASGVGKETQYF
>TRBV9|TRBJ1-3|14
CASSADRDGNTIYF
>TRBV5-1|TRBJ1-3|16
CASSSRGQGERNTIYF
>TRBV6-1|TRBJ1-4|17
CASSEWVGGTENEKLFF
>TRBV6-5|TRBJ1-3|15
CASSYRGGTGNTIYF
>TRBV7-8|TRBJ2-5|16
CASSSLTGGLQETQYF
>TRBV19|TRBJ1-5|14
CASSIRGRNQPQHF
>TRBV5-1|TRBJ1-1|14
CASSLDSGNTEAFF
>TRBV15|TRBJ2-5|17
CATSRTGGRAMSEAQYF
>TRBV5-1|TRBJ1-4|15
CASSPLDRGSEKLFF
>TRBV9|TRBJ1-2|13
CASNPQGAGGYTF
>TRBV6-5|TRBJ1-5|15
CASSLGQRINQPQHF
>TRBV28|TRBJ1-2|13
CASSEGQGVGYTF
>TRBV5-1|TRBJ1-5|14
CASSLAGEGQPQHF
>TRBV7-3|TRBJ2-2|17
CASSQFGSGGTTGELFF
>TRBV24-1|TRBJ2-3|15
CATSDPGPASDTQYF
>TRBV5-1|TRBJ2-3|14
CASSLQGWADTQYF
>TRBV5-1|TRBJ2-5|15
CASSLGGQVEETQYF
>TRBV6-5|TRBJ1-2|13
CASREDGDYGYTF
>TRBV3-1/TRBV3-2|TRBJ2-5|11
CASSLQETQYF
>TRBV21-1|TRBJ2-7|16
CASISSGTGRVHEQYF
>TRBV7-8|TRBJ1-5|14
CASSEGGLSQPQHF
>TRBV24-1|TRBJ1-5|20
CATSDLLREQGSYSNQPQHF
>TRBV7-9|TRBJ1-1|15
CASSLPRGPNTEAFF
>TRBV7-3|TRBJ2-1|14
CASSLGSGRHEQFF
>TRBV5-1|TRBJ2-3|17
CASSLGLAGGSTDTQYF
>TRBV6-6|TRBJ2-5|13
CASSWGGEETQYF
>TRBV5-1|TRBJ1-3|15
CASSFNPSSGNTIYF
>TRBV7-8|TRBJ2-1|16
CASSLVTGIRPIEQFF
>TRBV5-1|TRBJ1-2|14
CASNPLDSSYGYTF
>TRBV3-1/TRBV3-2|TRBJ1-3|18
CASRAGTGAFVSGNTIYF
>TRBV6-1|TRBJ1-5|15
CASSEEARVNQPQHF
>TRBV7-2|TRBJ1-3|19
CASSLNPLSGTGSGNTIYF
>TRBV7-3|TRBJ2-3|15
CASSLVGASTDTQYF
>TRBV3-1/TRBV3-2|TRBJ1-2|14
CASSPSRESYGYTF
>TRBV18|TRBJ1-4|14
CASSQGQANEKLFF
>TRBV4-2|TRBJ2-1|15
CASSQSLASGDEQFF
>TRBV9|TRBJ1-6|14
CASRGSGQNSPLHF
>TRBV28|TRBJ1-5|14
CASSTGGPGQPQHF
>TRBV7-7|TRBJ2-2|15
CASSASGGWAGELFF
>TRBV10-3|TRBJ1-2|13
CAIENPGVHGYTF
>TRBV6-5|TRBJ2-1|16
CASSYSRFSSYNEQFF
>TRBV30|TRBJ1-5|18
CAWSHGTPQRGSNQPQHF
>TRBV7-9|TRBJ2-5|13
CASSPGGHETQYF
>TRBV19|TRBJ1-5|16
CASSIWQGAGNQPQHF
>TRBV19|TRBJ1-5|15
CASSRGTLPNQPQHF
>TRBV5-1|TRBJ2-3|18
CASSSPLPTSMSTDTQYF
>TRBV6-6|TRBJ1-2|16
CASSYRGFQGAQGYTF
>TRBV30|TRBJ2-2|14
CAWDRVVNTGELFF
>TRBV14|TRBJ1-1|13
CASSQSPTTEAFF
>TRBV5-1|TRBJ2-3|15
CASSLRAGGTDTQYF